The 3 T cell receptor beta chains given below trace back to one sample, sequenced in a study of blood T cells in healthy people across ages. The use of a sample-barcoded 5' primer and a J-beta primer mix characterized a second PCR of roughly 7 to 11 cycles. TCRdb recomputed calls from the 5' RACE reads with MiXCR, one row per CDR3 protein. Altogether a few hundred thousand distinct CDR3 sequences are present, roughly 29% being singletons, with the ten largest covering about 18%. The sequencing sample was made of blood. Receptors were obtained from a woman aged 70-85 years in good health.

This clonotype was detected ten times or more. V usage is TRBV7-9 and J usage is TRBJ2-7; 7 bases are a match to TRBD2. J was trimmed by 4 bases and V by 6 bases; bases with no gene match: 9. Per germline, CDR1 SEHNR and CDR2 FQNEAQ (reference sequence). The CDR3 totals 14 residues. The CDR3 sequence is CASRMGGTEYEQYF. CDR3 coding DNA: TGTGCCAGCAGAATGGGAGGGACCGAATACGAGCAGTACTTC.

This clonotype was picked up a small number of times. V gene TRBV20-1 combines with J gene TRBJ2-3, with D perhaps given as TRBD1 or TRBD2 (5 bases each). This CDR3 region has 17 residues. Germline assignment: CDR1 DFQATT and CDR2 SNEGSKA (reference sequence). Trimming took off 4 bases at V and 4 bases at J, with 24 bases between the two ends. The CDR3 reads CSAIRARGTGRADTQYF. The CDR3 nucleotides are TGCAGTGCTATACGGGCCCGGGGCACGGGTCGGGCAGATACGCAGTATTTT.

This clonotype was seen more than once but under ten times. This chain uses TRBV4-3 with TRBJ1-2; 7 bases align to TRBD1. This CDR3 has 16 residues. The germline V gene has CDR1 LGHNA and CDR2 YSLEER. J was trimmed by 4 bases and V by 0 bases; bases with no gene match: 8. The CDR3 bases are TGCGCCAGCAGCCAAGAAGGGGGCGAAGAGGGCTATGGCTACACCTTC. Protein sequence: CASSQEGGEEGYGYTF.